The rows below give T cell receptor beta chains drawn from one sample of a study of cytomegalovirus exposure and HLA in healthy donors. Sequencing was performed with immunoSEQ multiplex PCR; in TCRdb, only in-frame clones are kept and a portion is missing. The table includes about 140,000 clones, roughly 87% detected once. What was sequenced was PBMCs. The receptors come from a woman in her 40s in good health and CMV-seronegative. CDR3s include the opening cysteine and the closing phenylalanine or tryptophan. The D gene is left open where the match is weak. Clone size is given for some rows only: seen once, a few or many times, or a class if the clone is expanded.

CDR3 length	V gene	D gene	J gene	clone size	CDR3 protein	CDR3 DNA
14	TRBV28	TRBD1	TRBJ1-1	NA	CASRQGAPNTEAFF	TGTGCCAGCAGGCAGGGGGCGCCTAACACTGAAGCTTTCTTT
14	TRBV27	TRBD2	TRBJ2-7	NA	CASSLSGEAYEQYF	TGTGCCAGCAGTTTAAGCGGGGAGGCCTACGAGCAGTACTTC
15	TRBV4-2	NA	TRBJ2-1	NA	CASSQSSRSYNEQFF	TGTGCCAGCAGCCAATCTAGCCGGTCCTACAATGAGCAGTTCTTC
15	TRBV6-1	NA	TRBJ1-4	NA	CASSERKGVEEKLFF	TGTGCCAGCAGTGAGAGAAAGGGGGTAGAGGAAAAACTGTTTTTT
15	TRBV4-1	NA	TRBJ1-4	NA	CASSQDRGSGEKLFF	TGCGCCAGCAGCCAAGACAGGGGTTCGGGGGAAAAACTGTTTTTT
15	TRBV7-9	TRBD2	TRBJ2-5	NA	CASSWTSGSGETQYF	TGTGCCAGCAGCTGGACTAGCGGGAGCGGGGAGACCCAGTACTTC
16	TRBV7-9	NA	TRBJ2-2	NA	CASSFGREAYTGELFF	TGTGCCAGCAGCTTTGGAAGGGAGGCGTACACCGGGGAGCTGTTTTTT
13	TRBV28	NA	TRBJ1-5	NA	CASSDRSNQPQHF	TGTGCCAGCAGTGACAGATCGAATCAGCCCCAGCATTTT
13	TRBV5-8	TRBD1	TRBJ1-5	NA	CASENSRGQPQHF	TGTGCCAGCGAAAATTCCAGGGGGCAGCCCCAGCATTTT
13	TRBV28	NA	TRBJ1-1	NA	CASSLTGNTEAFF	TGTGCCAGCAGTTTAACGGGGAACACTGAAGCTTTCTTT
13	TRBV28	TRBD1	TRBJ1-1	NA	CATNRGMNTEAFF	TGTGCCACGAACAGGGGCATGAACACTGAAGCTTTCTTT
16	TRBV7-2	NA	TRBJ1-3	NA	CASSLGQGIAGNTIYF	TGTGCCAGCAGCTTAGGTCAGGGAATCGCTGGAAACACCATATATTTT
14	TRBV11-3	NA	TRBJ2-1	once	CASSTWREYNEQFF	TGTGCCAGCAGCACGTGGCGGGAATACAATGAGCAGTTCTTC
21	TRBV28	TRBD2	TRBJ2-1	NA	CASSLPPGLAALRLGYNEQFF	TGTGCCAGCAGCCTTCCTCCGGGACTAGCGGCTTTAAGGCTAGGGTACAATGAGCAGTTCTTC
16	TRBV7-2	TRBD1	TRBJ2-1	NA	CASSLEVGGQGNEQFF	TGTGCCAGCAGCTTAGAGGTAGGGGGACAGGGTAATGAGCAGTTCTTC
16	TRBV5-4	TRBD2	TRBJ2-3	NA	CASSFRLAGSTDTQYF	TGTGCCAGCAGCTTTAGGCTAGCGGGAAGCACAGATACGCAGTATTTT
13	TRBV7-9	NA	TRBJ2-1	NA	CASSSYSYNEQFF	TGTGCCAGCAGCTCGTACTCCTACAATGAGCAGTTCTTC
16	TRBV7-9	NA	TRBJ1-1	NA	CASSLVAGAPNTEAFF	TGTGCCAGCAGCTTAGTCGCTGGGGCGCCGAACACTGAAGCTTTCTTT
15	TRBV29-1	NA	TRBJ2-3	NA	CSGGGGYSRTDTQYF	TGCAGCGGAGGGGGGGGCTACAGCCGCACAGATACGCAGTATTTT
14	TRBV11-3	NA	TRBJ1-1	NA	CASSPPIGNTEAFF	TGTGCCAGCAGCCCACCGATCGGGAACACTGAAGCTTTCTTT
11	TRBV28	NA	TRBJ1-2	NA	CASTYTGGYTF	TGTGCCAGCACGTATACAGGTGGCTACACCTTC
15	TRBV19	TRBD1	TRBJ1-5	NA	CASSPTGGEGEPQHF	TGTGCCAGTAGCCCTACAGGGGGCGAAGGTGAGCCCCAGCATTTT
12	TRBV10-3	NA	TRBJ2-7	NA	CAISASSYEQYF	TGTGCCATCAGTGCGTCTTCTTACGAGCAGTACTTC
20	TRBV28	TRBD2	TRBJ2-2	NA	CASSLLGLAGGPRDTGELFF	TGTGCCAGCAGTTTATTGGGACTAGCGGGAGGGCCCCGAGACACCGGGGAGCTGTTTTTT
14	TRBV6-5	TRBD1	TRBJ2-6	NA	CASSKWDRDLVLTF	TGTGCCAGCAGTAAATGGGACAGGGATCTCGTCCTGACTTTC
16	TRBV6-5	TRBD2	TRBJ2-3	NA	CASSSLRLAHTDTQYF	TGTGCCAGCAGTTCTTTGCGACTAGCTCACACAGATACGCAGTATTTT
19	TRBV10-3	TRBD2	TRBJ2-3	NA	CAISVFIPGGPLLTDTQYF	TGTGCCATCAGTGTGTTTATTCCGGGAGGGCCCCTTCTCACAGATACGCAGTATTTT
15	TRBV5-6	TRBD2	TRBJ2-7	NA	CASSFGLAGGYEQYF	TGTGCCAGCAGCTTCGGGCTAGCGGGAGGGTACGAGCAGTACTTC
15	TRBV10-3	TRBD2	TRBJ2-1	NA	CAISEIAGVGNEQFF	TGTGCCATCAGTGAAATAGCGGGAGTGGGGAATGAGCAGTTCTTC
14	TRBV2	TRBD2	TRBJ2-1	NA	CASKSGRRYNEQFF	TGTGCCAGCAAGAGCGGGAGGAGGTACAATGAGCAGTTCTTC
14	TRBV2	NA	TRBJ2-3	NA	CASSKEEGSDTQYF	TGTGCCAGCAGCAAGGAGGAGGGCTCAGATACGCAGTATTTT
13	TRBV19	TRBD1	TRBJ2-7	NA	CASRQGAIYEQYF	TGTGCCAGTAGACAGGGGGCAATCTACGAGCAGTACTTC
14	TRBV4-3	NA	TRBJ2-7	NA	CASSQSLSSYEQYF	TGCGCCAGCAGCCAATCCCTGAGCTCCTACGAGCAGTACTTC
15	TRBV6-1	NA	TRBJ2-7	NA	CASSEVGVRSYEQYF	TGTGCCAGCAGTGAAGTAGGGGTACGCTCCTACGAGCAGTACTTC
18	TRBV9	TRBD2	TRBJ2-1	NA	CASSVGVSGSLPYNEQFF	TGTGCCAGCAGCGTGGGGGTAAGCGGGAGTCTCCCCTACAATGAGCAGTTCTTC